These T cell receptor beta chains were read from a single sample in a study of regulatory T cells in long-lasting Graves disease. TCRdb re-called the multiplex PCR reads through MiXCR, storing one row per CDR3 protein. The sample yields 700,000 or so distinct CDR3 sequences, around 30% seen once. Specimen: peripheral blood mononuclear cells (PBMCs), collected when the disease was refractory, from a patient treated with antithyroid drugs. These receptors were obtained from a female donor with Graves disease. The CDR3 runs from the conserved cysteine through the conserved F or W. Each record gives: clone size, D gene, J gene, V gene, CDR3 DNA, CDR3 protein. A D gene is named only where the DNA matches it firmly. Clone size is shown for a subset of rows, as once, few, many or a class of expanded clone.

size: many; D: .; J: TRBJ2-5; V: TRBV2; DNA: TGTGCCAGCAGCGTTACCGTCGGGACAAAAATAGAGACCCAGTACTTC; CDR3: CASSVTVGTKIETQYF
size: few; D: .; J: TRBJ1-2; V: TRBV19; DNA: TGTGCCAGTAGTCCCTACCTCCTTGAAGGGGGACTCCATGGCTACACCTTC; CDR3: CASSPYLLEGGLHGYTF
size: few; D: .; J: TRBJ2-7; V: TRBV28; DNA: TGTGCCAGCACTCCTCCGGGGGCCTCGCAGTACTTC; CDR3: CASTPPGASQYF
size: few; D: .; J: TRBJ1-2; V: TRBV20-1; DNA: TGCAGTGCTAGCGGGGGGCTCTATGGCTACACCTTC; CDR3: CSASGGLYGYTF
size: .; D: TRBD1; J: TRBJ2-2; V: TRBV29-1; DNA: TGCAGCGTTGGTGACAGGGTAAACACCGGGGAGCTGTTTTTT; CDR3: CSVGDRVNTGELFF
size: once; D: .; J: TRBJ1-3; V: TRBV29-1; DNA: TGCAGCGTGGCCGGAAAAATGAGAAACACCATATATTTT; CDR3: CSVAGKMRNTIYF
size: many; D: TRBD1; J: TRBJ2-7; V: TRBV28; DNA: TGTGCCAGCAGACCCCCGGGACAGGGAACCGAGCAGTACTTC; CDR3: CASRPPGQGTEQYF
size: .; D: TRBD2; J: TRBJ2-7; V: TRBV20-1; DNA: TGCAGTGCTAGACCCCTAGCGGACTCCTACGAGCAGTACTTC; CDR3: CSARPLADSYEQYF
size: many; D: .; J: TRBJ1-1; V: TRBV28; DNA: TGTGCCAGCAGTTTCGGAACTTCACAAGAGGCTTTCTTT; CDR3: CASSFGTSQEAFF
size: .; D: .; J: TRBJ2-7; V: TRBV9; DNA: TGTGCCAGCAGTGGTTCGCTCAGGGGTGGCGAGCAGTACTTC; CDR3: CASSGSLRGGEQYF
size: .; D: .; J: TRBJ1-1; V: TRBV11-2; DNA: TGTGCCAGCAGCTTGATCGACGGGCGCACTGAAGCTTTCTTT; CDR3: CASSLIDGRTEAFF
size: few; D: .; J: TRBJ1-6; V: TRBV10-3; DNA: TGTGCCACTGGGCAGGGGTATAATTCACCCCTCCACTTT; CDR3: CATGQGYNSPLHF
size: once; D: .; J: TRBJ1-1; V: TRBV7-9; DNA: TGTGCCAGCAGCTCCGGGACTGGATGGGAAGCTTTCTTT; CDR3: CASSSGTGWEAFF
size: .; D: TRBD1; J: TRBJ1-1; V: TRBV5-1; DNA: TGCGCCAGCAGCTTGGAGGGGGCGTGGACTGAAGCTTTCTTT; CDR3: CASSLEGAWTEAFF
size: few; D: .; J: TRBJ2-2; V: TRBV6-1; DNA: TGTGCCAGCAGCCCGGGACCGACGAACACCGGGGAGCTGTTTTTT; CDR3: CASSPGPTNTGELFF
size: many; D: .; J: TRBJ1-2; V: TRBV28; DNA: TGTGCCAGCAGGGCGACGGGAGCTAACTATGGCTACACCTTC; CDR3: CASRATGANYGYTF
size: few; D: .; J: TRBJ1-1; V: TRBV7-9; DNA: TGTGCCAGCAGCTTAAGGCAGGGGATTGAAGCTTTCTTT; CDR3: CASSLRQGIEAFF
size: .; D: .; J: TRBJ1-1; V: TRBV30; DNA: TGTGCCTGGAGTGGGGGGGGACGGAAGAACACTGAAGCTTTCTTT; CDR3: CAWSGGGRKNTEAFF
size: .; D: TRBD1; J: TRBJ1-1; V: TRBV3-1; DNA: TGTGCCAGCAGCAGACTGCTCAGACAGGGGGGGAAGAACACTGAAGCTTTCTTT; CDR3: CASSRLLRQGGKNTEAFF
size: many; D: .; J: TRBJ2-7; V: TRBV20-1; DNA: TGCAGTGCTAGAAAGCCCCGTCTGGACAGCTACGAGCAGTACTTC; CDR3: CSARKPRLDSYEQYF
size: .; D: TRBD1; J: TRBJ1-6; V: TRBV3-1; DNA: TGTGCCAGCAGCCAAGATGAGGGGGCCGGTTCACCCCTCCACTTT; CDR3: CASSQDEGAGSPLHF
size: .; D: .; J: TRBJ1-5; V: TRBV7-9; DNA: TGTGCCAGCAGCTTAGGTATTCCAGGGGATCAGCCCCAGCATTTT; CDR3: CASSLGIPGDQPQHF
size: few; D: .; J: TRBJ1-1; V: TRBV6-1; DNA: TGTGCCAGCATCGACTTAACTGAAGCTTTCTTT; CDR3: CASIDLTEAFF
size: .; D: TRBD1; J: TRBJ1-3; V: TRBV19; DNA: TGTGCCAGTAGTACCGGACAGGCCAGGATATATTTT; CDR3: CASSTGQARIYF
size: .; D: TRBD1; J: TRBJ1-4; V: TRBV12-3/TRBV12-4; DNA: TGTGCCAGCAGTTTAGGACAGGGCCTCCCAACTAATGAAAAACTGTTTTTT; CDR3: CASSLGQGLPTNEKLFF
size: many; D: .; J: TRBJ2-5; V: TRBV11-2; DNA: TGTGCCAGCAGCTTGGGAACGCGTGTGACCCAGTACTTC; CDR3: CASSLGTRVTQYF
size: .; D: .; J: TRBJ2-7; V: TRBV6-9; DNA: TGTGCCAGCAGTTACTCCGGCAGTGGACCTTTAGAGCAGTACTTC; CDR3: CASSYSGSGPLEQYF
size: .; D: .; J: TRBJ1-5; V: TRBV30; DNA: TGTGCCTGGAGTGAGATGGGTGGGCAGTATCAGCCCCAGCATTTT; CDR3: CAWSEMGGQYQPQHF
size: .; D: .; J: TRBJ1-6; V: TRBV5-4; DNA: TGTGCCAGCAGCTTGGATGGGGGGCGGAATTCACCCCTCCACTTT; CDR3: CASSLDGGRNSPLHF
size: .; D: .; J: TRBJ1-6; V: TRBV11-2; DNA: TGTGCCAGCAGCTTAATTGCCGGGCCAGGGAATTCACCCCTCCACTTT; CDR3: CASSLIAGPGNSPLHF
size: .; D: .; J: TRBJ1-2; V: TRBV27; DNA: TGTGCCAGCAGTCCCCTCCTCCTACAGGGTATTCTCCGTGGCTACACCTTC; CDR3: CASSPLLLQGILRGYTF
size: few; D: TRBD2; J: TRBJ2-7; V: TRBV27; DNA: TGTGCCAGCAGTCCCCTAGGAGCGGGAGGGGTCCACGAGCAGTACTTC; CDR3: CASSPLGAGGVHEQYF
size: few; D: TRBD2; J: TRBJ2-5; V: TRBV5-1; DNA: TGCGCCAGCGAGAGGACTAGCGCCAACCAAGAGACCCAGTACTTC; CDR3: CASERTSANQETQYF
size: once; D: TRBD1; J: TRBJ1-3; V: TRBV25-1; DNA: TGTGCCAGCAGTGAGCGACAGGGATCTGGAAACACCATATATTTT; CDR3: CASSERQGSGNTIYF
size: .; D: TRBD1; J: TRBJ1-1; V: TRBV20-1; DNA: TGCAGTTCTTTCCGACAGGGGGTTTTCGGGGCTGAAGCTTTCTTT; CDR3: CSSFRQGVFGAEAFF
size: .; D: TRBD1; J: TRBJ2-7; V: TRBV6-1; DNA: TGTGCCAGCAGCCCCACGGGACAGAACTACGAGCAGTACTTC; CDR3: CASSPTGQNYEQYF
size: .; D: .; J: TRBJ1-5; V: TRBV30; DNA: TGTGCCTGGAGCCTGGGCAATCAGCCCCAGCATTTT; CDR3: CAWSLGNQPQHF
size: many; D: .; J: TRBJ2-7; V: TRBV12-3/TRBV12-4; DNA: TGTGCCAGCAGTTTACGTCGCGTGGAGGAGCAGTACTTC; CDR3: CASSLRRVEEQYF
size: .; D: .; J: TRBJ1-1; V: TRBV29-1; DNA: TGCAGCGTTCTACACTCCTGGGGGGACGTCCACAACACTGAAGCTTTCTTT; CDR3: CSVLHSWGDVHNTEAFF
size: .; D: TRBD1; J: TRBJ1-2; V: TRBV11-2; DNA: TGTGCCAGCAGCCTAGGACAGGGGAGCTCTGGCTACACCTTC; CDR3: CASSLGQGSSGYTF
size: .; D: .; J: TRBJ1-2; V: TRBV9; DNA: TGTGCCAGCAGCGTAGGGAACAGTAGAAACTATGGCTACACCTTC; CDR3: CASSVGNSRNYGYTF
size: .; D: .; J: TRBJ1-5; V: TRBV7-2; DNA: TGTGCCAGCAGCTTAGCGGCGCAGGGGAAGCAGCCCCAGCATTTT; CDR3: CASSLAAQGKQPQHF
size: few; D: TRBD1; J: TRBJ2-7; V: TRBV6-5; DNA: TGTGCCAGCAGTTCCCCGGGACAGGGAGTCCGCGAGCAGTACTTC; CDR3: CASSSPGQGVREQYF
size: few; D: .; J: TRBJ1-1; V: TRBV3-1; DNA: TGTGCCAGCAGCCCCGGACAGCTCATGAACACTGAAGCTTTCTTT; CDR3: CASSPGQLMNTEAFF
size: few; D: .; J: TRBJ2-3; V: TRBV5-1; DNA: TGCGCCAGCAGCTTTGGCAGCACAGATACGCAGTATTTT; CDR3: CASSFGSTDTQYF
size: .; D: .; J: TRBJ2-5; V: TRBV20-1; DNA: TGCAGTGCAACATACAGGGCGCGGGGCCAAGAGACCCAGTACTTC; CDR3: CSATYRARGQETQYF
size: .; D: TRBD1; J: TRBJ1-1; V: TRBV28; DNA: TGTGCCAGCAGTACCGGACAGGGGAGGACTGAAGCTTTCTTT; CDR3: CASSTGQGRTEAFF
size: once; D: .; J: TRBJ1-2; V: TRBV4-1; DNA: TGCGCCAGCAGCCCCGGACCGCATGGCTACACCTTC; CDR3: CASSPGPHGYTF
size: .; D: .; J: TRBJ1-5; V: TRBV6-4; DNA: TGTGCCAGCAGTTACAAACGGGACCAAAGCAATCAGCCCCAGCATTTT; CDR3: CASSYKRDQSNQPQHF
size: few; D: .; J: TRBJ1-1; V: TRBV9; DNA: TGTGCCAGCAGCGTAGGGACCCTCAACACTGAAGCTTTCTTT; CDR3: CASSVGTLNTEAFF